This T cell receptor beta chain was documented in a study of cytomegalovirus exposure and HLA in healthy donors. Broader study findings: Confirmation was obtained in vitro that a few CMV-associated chains are specific for CMV antigens. A later analysis found first-cohort TCR clusters tended to co-occur in the 100 to 150 validation repertoires.

Germline trimming cut 8 bases from V and 7 bases from J; bases unmatched to any gene: 14. The germline V gene has CDR1 MNHNS and CDR2 SASEGT. CDR3 length: 15 amino acids. Profiled with immunoSEQ multiplex PCR; TCRdb holds only in-frame clones, not every one. The table has about 190,000 clones, more than 65% seen once. As regards this clone: Its specificity is not known.

The origin of this receptor is a woman under 30 in good health and CMV-seropositive. Sequenced: PBMCs. The chain combines TRBV6-1 with TRBJ1-2, with 9 bases fitting TRBD1. The CDR3 reads CASHFTGTGIGGYTF. The CDR3 DNA reads as TGTGCCAGCCACTTTACGGGGACAGGGATCGGTGGCTACACCTTC.